The 24 T cell receptor beta chains reported below all come from one sample, sequenced in a study of T cell responses to AZD1222 COVID-19 vaccine. This table comes from immunoSEQ multiplex PCR, and its TCRdb copy is limited to in-frame clones, with some not included. This table has over 130,000 clones, around 91% appearing once. The specimen was peripheral blood, collected on day 0 of AZD1222 vaccination. The origin of the receptors is an adult in good health.

The V gene is TRBV28, the J gene TRBJ1-2; 11 positions match TRBD1. The CDR3 covers 16 residues. Germline V CDR1 and CDR2: MDHEN, SYDVKM. The V gene end was trimmed by 3 bases and the J gene end by 4 bases; junction bases not matched to a gene: 7. In DNA, the CDR3 is TGTGCCAGCAGTTTTCTAGGGACAGGGGGGATCTATGGCTACACCTTC. Encoded protein: CASSFLGTGGIYGYTF.

This clone is a singleton in its sample. The gene calls are TRBV2 and TRBJ1-1; no firm D call. Between the trimmed V and J ends, which lost 7 bases and 4 bases, there was a span of 28 bases. Germline CDR1 reads SNHLY; CDR2 reads FYNNEI. CDR3 length: 18 residues. The CDR3 here is CASTLNGRVSEVGTEAFF. CDR3 nucleotide sequence: TGTGCCAGCACTCTGAACGGTAGGGTGTCCGAGGTGGGCACTGAAGCTTTCTTT. Full variable domain (missing parts from reference TRBV2 and TRBJ1-1): EPEVTQTPSHQVTQMGQEVILRCVPISNHLYFYWYRQILGQKVEFLVSFYNNEISEKSEIFDDQFSVERPDGSNFTLKIRSTKLEDSAMYFCASTLNGRVSEVGTEAFFGQGTRLTVV.

The chain joins TRBV21-1 to TRBJ1-2; TRBD1 was called by the table and not checked on the DNA. TRBV21-1 is designated a pseudogene. This CDR3 is 15 amino acids long. The CDR3 loop reads CASLQADRGDYGYTF. CDR3 DNA: TGTGCCAGCCTGCAGGCTGACAGGGGAGACTATGGCTACACCTTC.

The chain is built from TRBV27 and TRBJ2-1, with 8 bases matching TRBD2. The germline gives CDR1 MNHEY, CDR2 SMNVEV (reference sequence). CDR3 length: 15 amino acids. The V gene end was trimmed by 3 bases and the J gene end by 2 bases; junction bases not matched to a gene: 3. The CDR3 reads CASSFGAGAYNEQFF. Here the CDR3 DNA reads TGTGCCAGCAGTTTTGGAGCGGGAGCCTACAATGAGCAGTTCTTC.

Worth noting for this clone: The same CDR3 also results from other DNA sequences found in this sample. The gene calls are TRBV18 and TRBJ2-7; D is uncertain. Germline V gene data show CDR1 as KGHSH and CDR2 as LQKENI. V lost 2 bases, J lost 4 bases, and 9 bases lay in between. This CDR3 spans 13 amino acids. The CDR3 nucleotides read TGTGCCAGCTCACCAGTAGAGGCTTACGAGCAGTACTTC. Its protein product is CASSPVEAYEQYF.

V gene TRBV5-4 combines with J gene TRBJ2-1, with D uncertain. From germline, CDR1 is SGHNT and CDR2 YYREEE (reference sequence). The CDR3 has 14 residues. Trimming shortened V by 0 bases and J by 7 bases, and 11 bases separated the two germline ends. CDR3 in DNA: TGTGCCAGCAGCTTGGAGGTGTCCGTTAATGAGCAGTTCTTC. Its translation is CASSLEVSVNEQFF.

The chain is built from TRBV27 and TRBJ1-6; a possible D gene is TRBD1 (6 bases). The CDR3 sequence is 16 residues long. The germline V and J ends were trimmed by 4 bases and 10 bases, with 20 bases remaining between them. Germline V gene sequence: CDR1 MNHEY, CDR2 SMNVEV (reference sequence). As DNA, the CDR3 is TGTGCCAGCAGTTCCCCCCTGAGGAGGGGGATGTCACCCCTCCACTTT. Its protein is CASSSPLRRGMSPLHF.

The rearrangement links TRBV6-2 or TRBV6-3 to TRBJ2-1; D ambiguous. CDR3 length: 11 residues. With 4 bases removed from V and 6 bases from J, the gap between germline ends came to 4 bases. The germline V gene has CDR1 MNHEY and CDR2 SVGEGT. CDR3 DNA: TGTGCCAGCAGTTTTGGCAATGAGCAGTTCTTC. It is translated as CASSFGNEQFF.

This clone was observed once. The V and J genes are TRBV4-2 and TRBJ1-4; 7 bases are shared with TRBD1. J lost 8 bases, V lost 1 base, and 16 bases had no gene match. The CDR3 covers 18 residues. CDR1 is LGHNA and CDR2 is YNFKEQ in the germline V gene. CDR3 DNA sequence: TGTGCCAGCAGCCAAGGAATGGGAGGGCAGGGGGAGGGGGAAAAACTGTTTTTT. Protein sequence: CASSQGMGGQGEGEKLFF.

The chain is built from TRBV3-1 (or the pseudogene TRBV3-2) and TRBJ2-5; D is uncertain. Germline V gene lookup returns CDR1 LGHDT and CDR2 YNNKEL (reference sequence). The CDR3 extends over 17 amino acids. Trimming took off 0 bases at V and 4 bases at J, with 18 bases between the two ends. The DNA of the CDR3 is TGTGCCAGCAGCCAAGACGTTGGGCCCCCCCGGACAGAGACCCAGTACTTC. Translating gives CASSQDVGPPRTETQYF.

The rearrangement joins TRBV30 to TRBJ2-7; 9 bases agree with TRBD2. Germline lookup yields CDR1 GTSNPN and CDR2 SVGIG (reference sequence). The CDR3 loop spans 15 amino acids. V lost 5 bases, J lost 3 bases, and 11 bases stayed unmatched. The DNA for the CDR3 is TGTGCCTGGGCCCCCGATCTAGCGGGAAGCTACGAGCAGTACTTC. Protein product: CAWAPDLAGSYEQYF.

The CDR3 nucleotides read TGTGCCCCAGGGCAAACGAACACCGGGGAGCTGTTTTTT. Its protein product is CAPGQTNTGELFF. V is TRBV5-8 and J is TRBJ2-2; weak D call: TRBD1 (5 bases). Germline CDR1 reads SGHTS; CDR2 reads YDEGEE. The CDR3 is 13 amino acids. Trimming left V 10 bases short and J 0 bases short, with 10 bases between.

This chain connects TRBV6-6 to TRBJ1-1; tentatively, D is TRBD1 (5 bases). The CDR3 is made up of 13 amino acids. Germline V gives CDR1 MNHNY, CDR2 SVGAGI (reference sequence). V lost 1 base to trimming and J lost 8 bases, with 11 bases between them. The DNA for the CDR3 is TGTGCCAGCAGTTACTGGGGGGGAGGGGAAGCTTTCTTT. Encoded protein: CASSYWGGGEAFF.

This clone was counted a few times. This rearrangement joins TRBV29-1 to TRBJ2-7; the D is unclear. There are 10 residues in the CDR3. Trimming left V 4 bases short and J 11 bases short, with 12 bases between. The germline gives CDR1 SQVTM, CDR2 ANQGSEA. DNA for the CDR3: TGCAGCGTTGTGGCGGAACGGGAGTACTTC. This sequence encodes CSVVAEREYF.

The chain employs TRBV6-2 or TRBV6-3 and TRBJ1-5; D is undetermined. This CDR3 spans 16 amino acids. Germline CDR1 reads MNHEY; CDR2 reads SVGEGT. V shed 6 bases and J shed 2 bases, with 17 bases lying between them. Written as DNA, the CDR3 is TGTGCCAGCAGCCTACCCGGCGGGGAACGCAATCAGCCCCAGCATTTT. This translates into CASSLPGGERNQPQHF.

The chain links TRBV6-4 to TRBJ2-1; 8 nucleotides line up with TRBD2. The trim removed 6 bases at V and 8 bases at J, leaving 6 bases unmatched. The CDR3 is 13 amino acids. The V gene's germline CDR1 is MRHNA and CDR2 SNTAGT. The CDR3 nucleotides read TGTGCCAGCAGCGAGCGGGAGAGGCATGAGCAGTTCTTC. This codes for CASSERERHEQFF.

CDR3 sequence (DNA): TGTGCCAGCAGTAACCACAAGGAGCAGTACTTC. This sequence encodes CASSNHKEQYF. V and J are TRBV28 and TRBJ2-7, with D uncertain. CDR3 size: 11 residues. Per the germline V gene, CDR1 is MDHEN and CDR2 is SYDVKM. With 5 bases removed from V and 7 bases from J, the gap between germline ends came to 9 bases.

The table lists this clone with a few counts. The J gene is TRBJ2-1, the V gene TRBV2, with a tentative D call TRBD2 (6 bases). V lost 7 bases and J 7 bases, leaving 14 bases between the germline ends. The CDR3 runs 13 residues. Germline lookup yields CDR1 SNHLY and CDR2 FYNNEI. The CDR3 DNA reads TGTGCCAGCACCTATTTGGCGGGGAATGAGCAGTTCTTC. This encodes CASTYLAGNEQFF.

J is TRBJ1-1 and V is TRBV19; 9 positions match TRBD1. V lost 4 bases, J lost 4 bases, and 4 bases stayed unmatched. The CDR3 totals 14 residues. CDR1 is LNHDA and CDR2 is SQIVND in the germline V gene (reference sequence). CDR3 protein: CASSTQGQGTEAFF. DNA of the CDR3: TGTGCCAGTAGTACCCAGGGACAGGGCACTGAAGCTTTCTTT.

CDR3 sequence reads: CASSPDRGPNSPLHF. In nucleotides, the CDR3 is TGTGCCAGCAGCCCAGACAGGGGACCGAATTCACCCCTCCACTTT. The chain uses TRBV5-8 and TRBJ1-6; 8 bases fit TRBD1. CDR1 SGHTS and CDR2 YDEGEE come from the germline V gene. CDR3 size: 15 residues. The junction had 7 bases not matched to a gene; V was cut back by 4 bases and J by 7 bases.

The genes are TRBV28 and TRBJ1-5; 7 bases fit TRBD1. Germline assignment: CDR1 MDHEN and CDR2 SYDVKM. The CDR3 runs 13 residues. The CDR3 loop reads CASVGQVNQPQHF. The CDR3 DNA is TGTGCGAGTGTAGGACAGGTCAATCAGCCCCAGCATTTT.

The rearrangement uses TRBV29-1 and TRBJ2-7; D may match TRBD1 or TRBD2 (5 bases each). Germline values: CDR1 SQVTM, CDR2 ANQGSEA. Trimming removed 6 bases at V and 2 bases at J, with 14 bases between. This CDR3 region has 13 residues. The CDR3 bases are TGCAGCGTGGGACCGGCCGGAACCTACGAGCAGTACTTC. Translated, it gives CSVGPAGTYEQYF.

The rearrangement joins TRBV11-2 to TRBJ2-5; TRBD1 matches 10 bases. With 5 bases clipped from V and 0 bases from J, the junction kept 3 bases outside the gene matches. Germline V CDR1 and CDR2: SGHAT, FQNNGV. The CDR3 spans 15 residues. CDR3 coding DNA: TGTGCCAGCAGCACGGGACAGGGGAACCAAGAGACCCAGTACTTC. The encoded protein is CASSTGQGNQETQYF.

This clone was observed once. The chain has TRBV27 and TRBJ1-4; 10 nucleotides match TRBD1. The CDR3 has 14 residues. V trimming: 8 bases; J trimming: 6 bases; junction bases outside the gene matches: 6. The germline V gene encodes CDR1 MNHEY and CDR2 SMNVEV (reference sequence). CDR3 region: CASGGGTGDEKLFF. The DNA of the CDR3 is TGTGCCAGCGGGGGCGGGACAGGGGATGAAAAACTGTTTTTT.